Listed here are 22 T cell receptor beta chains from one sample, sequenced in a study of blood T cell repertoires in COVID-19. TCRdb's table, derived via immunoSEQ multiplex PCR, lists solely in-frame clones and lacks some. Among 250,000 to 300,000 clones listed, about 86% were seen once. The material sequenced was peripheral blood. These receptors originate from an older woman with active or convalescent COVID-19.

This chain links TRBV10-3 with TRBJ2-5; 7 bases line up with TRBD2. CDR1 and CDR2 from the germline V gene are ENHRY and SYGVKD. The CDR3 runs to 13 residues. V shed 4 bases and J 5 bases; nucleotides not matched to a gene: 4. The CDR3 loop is CAISAQGGETQYF. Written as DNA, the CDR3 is TGTGCCATCAGTGCTCAGGGAGGGGAGACCCAGTACTTC.

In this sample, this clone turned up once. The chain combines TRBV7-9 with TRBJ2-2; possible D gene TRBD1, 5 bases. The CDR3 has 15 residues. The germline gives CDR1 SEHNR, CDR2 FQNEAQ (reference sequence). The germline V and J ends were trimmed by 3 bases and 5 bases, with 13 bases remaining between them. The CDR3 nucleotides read TGTGCCAGCAGCTTCTCCAACAGGCCGACCGGGGAGCTGTTTTTT. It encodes CASSFSNRPTGELFF.

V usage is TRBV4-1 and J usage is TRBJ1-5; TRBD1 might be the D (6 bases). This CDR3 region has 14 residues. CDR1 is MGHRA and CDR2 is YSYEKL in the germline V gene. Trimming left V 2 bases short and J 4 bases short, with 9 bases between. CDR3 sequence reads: CASSQRTGNQPQHF. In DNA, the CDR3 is TGCGCCAGCAGCCAAAGAACAGGGAATCAGCCCCAGCATTTT.

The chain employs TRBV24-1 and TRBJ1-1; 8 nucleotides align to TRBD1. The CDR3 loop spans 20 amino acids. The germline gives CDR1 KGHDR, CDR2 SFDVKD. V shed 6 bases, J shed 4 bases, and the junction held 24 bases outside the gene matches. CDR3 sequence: CATSYRGVPTGAFPGTEAFF. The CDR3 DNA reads TGTGCCACCAGTTACCGAGGGGTCCCGACAGGGGCCTTCCCGGGCACTGAAGCTTTCTTT.

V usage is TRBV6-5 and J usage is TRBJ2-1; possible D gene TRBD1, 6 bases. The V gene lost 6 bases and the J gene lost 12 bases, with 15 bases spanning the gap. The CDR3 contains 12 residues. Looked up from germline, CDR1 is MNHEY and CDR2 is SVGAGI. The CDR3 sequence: CASSRRGLGQFF. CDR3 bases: TGTGCCAGCAGCCGTAGGGGGTTGGGGCAGTTCTTC.

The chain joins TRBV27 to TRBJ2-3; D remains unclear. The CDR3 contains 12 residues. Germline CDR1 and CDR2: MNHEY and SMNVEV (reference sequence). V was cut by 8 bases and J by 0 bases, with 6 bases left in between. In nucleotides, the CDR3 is TGTGCCAGCTGGCAGAGCACAGATACGCAGTATTTT. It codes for CASWQSTDTQYF.

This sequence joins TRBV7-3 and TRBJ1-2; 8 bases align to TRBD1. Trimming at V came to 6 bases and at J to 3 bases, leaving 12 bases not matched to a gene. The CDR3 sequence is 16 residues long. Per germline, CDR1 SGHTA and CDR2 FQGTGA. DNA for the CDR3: TGTGCCAGCAGTTTAGAAGGACGGGACAGGTACTATGGCTACACCTTC. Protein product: CASSLEGRDRYYGYTF. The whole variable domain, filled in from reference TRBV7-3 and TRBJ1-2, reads GAGVSQTPSNKVTEKGKYVELRCDPISGHTALYWYRQSLGQGPEFLIYFQGTGAADDSGLPNDRFFAVRPEGSVSTLKIQRTERGDSAVYLCASSLEGRDRYYGYTFGSGTRLTVV.

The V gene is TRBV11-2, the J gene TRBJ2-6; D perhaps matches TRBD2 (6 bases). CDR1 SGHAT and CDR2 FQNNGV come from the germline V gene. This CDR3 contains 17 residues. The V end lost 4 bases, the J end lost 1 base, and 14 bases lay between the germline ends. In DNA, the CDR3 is TGTGCCAGCAGCTCGGGCGGGGTTTGGTCTGGGGCCAACGTCCTGACTTTC. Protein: CASSSGGVWSGANVLTF.

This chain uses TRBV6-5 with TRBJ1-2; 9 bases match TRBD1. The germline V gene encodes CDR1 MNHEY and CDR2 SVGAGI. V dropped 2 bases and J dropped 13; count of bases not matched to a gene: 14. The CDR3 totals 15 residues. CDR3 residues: CASSYPGQGQWFFTF. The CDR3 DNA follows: TGTGCCAGCAGTTACCCCGGACAGGGGCAGTGGTTTTTCACCTTC.

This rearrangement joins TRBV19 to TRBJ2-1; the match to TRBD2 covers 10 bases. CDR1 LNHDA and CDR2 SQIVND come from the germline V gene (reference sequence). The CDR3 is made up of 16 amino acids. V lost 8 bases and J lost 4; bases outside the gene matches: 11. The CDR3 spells CASRRASGGQYNEQFF. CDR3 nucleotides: TGTGCCAGTCGTCGGGCTAGCGGGGGCCAATACAATGAGCAGTTCTTC.

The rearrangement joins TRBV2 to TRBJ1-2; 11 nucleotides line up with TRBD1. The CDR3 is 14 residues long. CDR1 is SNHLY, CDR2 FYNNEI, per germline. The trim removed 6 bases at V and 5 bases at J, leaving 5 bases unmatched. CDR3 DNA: TGTGCCAGCAGCTGGGACAGGGGGTGGTATGGCTACACCTTC. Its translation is CASSWDRGWYGYTF. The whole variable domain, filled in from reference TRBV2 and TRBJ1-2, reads EPEVTQTPSHQVTQMGQEVILRCVPISNHLYFYWYRQILGQKVEFLVSFYNNEISEKSEIFDDQFSVERPDGSNFTLKIRSTKLEDSAMYFCASSWDRGWYGYTFGSGTRLTVV.

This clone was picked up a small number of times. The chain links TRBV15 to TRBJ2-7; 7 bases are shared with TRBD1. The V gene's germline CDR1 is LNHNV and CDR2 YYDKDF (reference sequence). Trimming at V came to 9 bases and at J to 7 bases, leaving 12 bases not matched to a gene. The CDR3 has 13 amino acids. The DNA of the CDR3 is TGTGCCACGGCCCCGGACAGGTTTGCAGAGCAGTACTTC. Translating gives CATAPDRFAEQYF.

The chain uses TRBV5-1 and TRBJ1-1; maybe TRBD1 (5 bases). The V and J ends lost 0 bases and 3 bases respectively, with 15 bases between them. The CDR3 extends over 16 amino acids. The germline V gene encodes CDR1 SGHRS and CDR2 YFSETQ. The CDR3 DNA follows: TGCGCCAGCAGCTTGGCATTGGGGGGTGGGGACACTGAAGCTTTCTTT. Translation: CASSLALGGGDTEAFF.

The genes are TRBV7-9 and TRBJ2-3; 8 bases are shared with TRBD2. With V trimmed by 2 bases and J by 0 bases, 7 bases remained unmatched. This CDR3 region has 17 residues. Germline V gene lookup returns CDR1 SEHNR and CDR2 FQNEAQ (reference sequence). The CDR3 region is CASSLFGRAVSTDTQYF. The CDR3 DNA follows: TGTGCCAGCAGCTTATTCGGGAGGGCCGTTAGCACAGATACGCAGTATTTT.

Here the CDR3 reads CASSQQGGNEQFF. The CDR3, as DNA: TGTGCCAGCAGCCAACAGGGGGGGAATGAGCAGTTCTTC. The chain carries TRBV6-2 or TRBV6-3 and TRBJ2-1; TRBD1 is a possible D gene (8 bases). Germline loops: CDR1 MNHEY, CDR2 SVGEGT. The CDR3 runs to 13 residues. V lost 6 bases to trimming and J lost 7 bases, with 13 bases between them.

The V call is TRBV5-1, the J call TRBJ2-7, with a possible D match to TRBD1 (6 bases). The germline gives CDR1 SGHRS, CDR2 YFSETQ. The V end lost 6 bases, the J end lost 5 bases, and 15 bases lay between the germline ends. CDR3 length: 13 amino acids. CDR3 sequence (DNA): TGCGCCAGCACCCCCGACAGGATACACGAGCAGTACTTC. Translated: CASTPDRIHEQYF.

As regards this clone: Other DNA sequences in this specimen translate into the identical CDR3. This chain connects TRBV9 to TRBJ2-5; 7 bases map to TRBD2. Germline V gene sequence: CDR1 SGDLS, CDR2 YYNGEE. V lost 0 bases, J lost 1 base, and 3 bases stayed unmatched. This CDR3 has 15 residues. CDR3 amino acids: CASSVGAGVQETQYF. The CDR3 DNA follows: TGTGCCAGCAGCGTAGGGGCGGGGGTCCAAGAGACCCAGTACTTC.

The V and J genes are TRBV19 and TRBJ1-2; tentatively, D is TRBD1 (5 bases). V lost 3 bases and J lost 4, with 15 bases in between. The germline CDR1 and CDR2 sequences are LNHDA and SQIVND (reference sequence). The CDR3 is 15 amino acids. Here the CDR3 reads CASSIFSEGPYGYTF. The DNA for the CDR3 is TGTGCCAGTAGTATTTTTTCGGAGGGACCCTATGGCTACACCTTC.

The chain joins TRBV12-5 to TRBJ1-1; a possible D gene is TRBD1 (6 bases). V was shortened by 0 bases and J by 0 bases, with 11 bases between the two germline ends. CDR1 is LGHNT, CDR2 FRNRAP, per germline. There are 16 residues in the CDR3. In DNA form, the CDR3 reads TGTGCTAGTGGTTTGGTGTACAGGGTGGTGAACACTGAAGCTTTCTTT. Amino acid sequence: CASGLVYRVVNTEAFF.

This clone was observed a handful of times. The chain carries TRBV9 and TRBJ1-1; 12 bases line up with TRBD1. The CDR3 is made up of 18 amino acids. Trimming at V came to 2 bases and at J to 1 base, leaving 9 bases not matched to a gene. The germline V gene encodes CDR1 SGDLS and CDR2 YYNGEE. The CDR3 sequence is CASSVGTGGGSGNTEAFF. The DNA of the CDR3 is TGTGCCAGCAGCGTGGGGACAGGGGGCGGTTCGGGGAACACTGAAGCTTTCTTT.

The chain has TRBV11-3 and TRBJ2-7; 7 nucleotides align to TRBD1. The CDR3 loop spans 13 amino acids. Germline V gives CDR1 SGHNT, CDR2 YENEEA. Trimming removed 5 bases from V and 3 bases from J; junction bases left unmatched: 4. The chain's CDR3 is CASSKQGLYEQYF. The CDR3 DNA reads TGTGCCAGCAGCAAACAGGGGCTCTACGAGCAGTACTTC.

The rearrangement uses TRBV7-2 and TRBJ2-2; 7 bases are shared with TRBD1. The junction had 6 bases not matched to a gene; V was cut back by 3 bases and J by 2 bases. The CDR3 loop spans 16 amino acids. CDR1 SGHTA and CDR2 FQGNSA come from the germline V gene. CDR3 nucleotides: TGTGCCAGCAGCTTCGACAGGGCCCTAAACACCGGGGAGCTGTTTTTT. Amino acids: CASSFDRALNTGELFF.